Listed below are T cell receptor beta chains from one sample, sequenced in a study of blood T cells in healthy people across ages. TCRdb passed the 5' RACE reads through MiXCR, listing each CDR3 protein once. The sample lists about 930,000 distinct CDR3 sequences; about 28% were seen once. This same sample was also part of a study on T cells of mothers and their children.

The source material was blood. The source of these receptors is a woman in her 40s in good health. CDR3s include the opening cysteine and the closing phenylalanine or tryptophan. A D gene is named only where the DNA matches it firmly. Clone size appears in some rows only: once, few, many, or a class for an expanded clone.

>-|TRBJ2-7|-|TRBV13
TGTGCCAGCAGCTTAAAGGGGGGTCCCTTCAACTTC
CASSLKGGPFNF
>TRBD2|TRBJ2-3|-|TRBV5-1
TGCACCAGCAGATCCAGCGGGGGTTTTGATACGCAGTATTTT
CTSRSSGGFDTQYF
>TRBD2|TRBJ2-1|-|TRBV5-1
TGCGCCAGCAGCTTTCTAGCGGGAGTGGGCAATGAGCAGTTCTTC
CASSFLAGVGNEQFF
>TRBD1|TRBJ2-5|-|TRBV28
TGTGCCAGCAGTCCCCCGGGACAGCATTGGGAGACCCAGTACTTC
CASSPPGQHWETQYF
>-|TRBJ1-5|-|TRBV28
TGTGCCAGCAGTTTAACAGGGTCCCTGCCCCAGCATTTT
CASSLTGSLPQHF
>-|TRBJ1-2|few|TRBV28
TGTGCCAGCAGGATAGATGGGGTGAACTATGGCTACACCTTC
CASRIDGVNYGYTF
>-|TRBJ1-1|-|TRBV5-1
TGCGCCAGCAGCGAACCGTTGGGGAACACTGAAGCTTTCTTT
CASSEPLGNTEAFF
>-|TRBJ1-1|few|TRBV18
TGTGCCAGCTCACCGAGGGGGGAGAACACTGAAGCTTTCTTT
CASSPRGENTEAFF
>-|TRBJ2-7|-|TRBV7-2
TGTGCCAGCAGCTTATACGGGGCAGGGTACCCCTACGAGCAGTACTTC
CASSLYGAGYPYEQYF
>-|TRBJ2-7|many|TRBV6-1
TGTGCCAGCAGTGAAGCCCAGGGTCTACCTTACGAGCAGTACTTC
CASSEAQGLPYEQYF
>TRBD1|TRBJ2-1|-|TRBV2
TGTGCCAGCAACCTTCTAGACAGGGGGCTTGACAATGAGCAGTTCTTC
CASNLLDRGLDNEQFF
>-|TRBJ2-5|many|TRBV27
TGTGCCAGCAGTTTATACGGGGAGACCCAGTACTTC
CASSLYGETQYF
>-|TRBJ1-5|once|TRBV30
TGTGCCTGGGATACAGGGCACAATCAGCCCCAGCATTTT
CAWDTGHNQPQHF
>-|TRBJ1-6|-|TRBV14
TGTGCCAGCAGCCCACCGGGCTGGCCCCTCCACTTT
CASSPPGWPLHF
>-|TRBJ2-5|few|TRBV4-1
TGCGCCAGCAGCCAAGATGCTCCTAGGGTAGGGTGGGAGACCCAGTACTTC
CASSQDAPRVGWETQYF
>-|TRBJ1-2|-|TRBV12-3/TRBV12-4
TGTGCCAGCATCCTAGGGGCGGGCGAAGGCTACACCTTC
CASILGAGEGYTF
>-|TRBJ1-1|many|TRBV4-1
TGTGCCAGCAGCCAAGGGGTGAACACTGAAGCTTTCTTT
CASSQGVNTEAFF
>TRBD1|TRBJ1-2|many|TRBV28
TGTGCCAGCAGTCCGGGACAGGGGAACCTCTACTATGGCTACACCTTC
CASSPGQGNLYYGYTF
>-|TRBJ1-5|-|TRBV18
TGTGCCAGCTCACCAGGCGGGACTTCGGATCAGCCCCAGCATTTT
CASSPGGTSDQPQHF
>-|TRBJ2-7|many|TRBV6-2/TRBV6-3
TGTAATAGGGGGGATTCCTACGAGCAGTACTTC
CNRGDSYEQYF
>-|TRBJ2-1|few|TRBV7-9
TGTGCCAGCAGCCTTGGGCAAAGGGTCAATGAGCAGTTCTTC
CASSLGQRVNEQFF
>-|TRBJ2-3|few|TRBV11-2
TGTGCCAGCAGCTACCCGGACAGCATCTACTGGGTCACAGATACGCAGTATTTT
CASSYPDSIYWVTDTQYF
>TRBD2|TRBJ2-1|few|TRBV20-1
TGCAGTGCTAGAGATCCTACTAGCGGGGGCAATGAGCAGTTCTTC
CSARDPTSGGNEQFF
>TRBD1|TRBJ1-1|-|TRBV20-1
TGCAGTGCCCGGACAGGGCGGGGGGGCACTGAAGCTTTCTTT
CSARTGRGGTEAFF
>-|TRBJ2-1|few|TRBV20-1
TGCAGTGCTACGGACACATACTCCTACAATGAGCAGTTCTTC
CSATDTYSYNEQFF
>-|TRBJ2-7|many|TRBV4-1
TGCGCCAGCAGCCAAGATCCGGTTGGGGAGCAGTACTTC
CASSQDPVGEQYF
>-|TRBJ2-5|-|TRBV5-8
TGTGCCAGCAGCTTGGGGGTACTAGTTGAGACCCAGTACTTC
CASSLGVLVETQYF
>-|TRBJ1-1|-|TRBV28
TGTGCCAGCAGTCCGCTACGGGGTATGAACACTGAAGCTTTCTTT
CASSPLRGMNTEAFF
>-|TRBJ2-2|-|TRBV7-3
TGTGCCAGCAGTCCCGTCAAGGCAGGGAACACCGGGGAGCTGTTTTTT
CASSPVKAGNTGELFF
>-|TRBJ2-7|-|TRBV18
TGTGCCAGCTCACCACCGGTCCCTAACCTCTACGAGCAGTACTTC
CASSPPVPNLYEQYF
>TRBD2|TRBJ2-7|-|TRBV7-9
TGTGCCAGCAGCTTAGGCGTCAGCGGGGACGAGCAGTACTTC
CASSLGVSGDEQYF
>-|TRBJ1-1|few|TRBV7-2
TGTGCCAGCAGCTCACCGTGGACAGCCATGAACACTGAAGCTTTCTTT
CASSSPWTAMNTEAFF
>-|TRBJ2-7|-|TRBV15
TGTGCCACCAGCAGAGAGGCGCCCTACGAGCAGTACTTC
CATSREAPYEQYF
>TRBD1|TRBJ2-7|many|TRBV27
TGTGCCAGCAGTTTATCGACAGGGAAGTACGAGCAGTACTTC
CASSLSTGKYEQYF
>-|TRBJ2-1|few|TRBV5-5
TGTGCCAGCAGCCACAGGGTCAATGAGCAGTTCTTC
CASSHRVNEQFF
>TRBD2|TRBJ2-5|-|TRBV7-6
TGTGCCAGCAGCTTAGGAAGCGGGACGGCGTCCCTGGCGGGGGAGACCCAGTACTTC
CASSLGSGTASLAGETQYF
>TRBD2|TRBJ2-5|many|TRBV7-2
TGTGCCAGCAGCCTAGCGGGGGGGGGCAGAGAGACCCAGTACTTC
CASSLAGGGRETQYF
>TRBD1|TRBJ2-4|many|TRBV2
TGTGCCAGCAGTCCCGCCGGGACAGGGAACCCAGCCAAAAACATTCAGTACTTC
CASSPAGTGNPAKNIQYF
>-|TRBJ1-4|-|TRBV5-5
TGTGCCAGCAGCCACGGGCTCCCCCTGGAGGAAGAACTGTTTTTT
CASSHGLPLEEELFF
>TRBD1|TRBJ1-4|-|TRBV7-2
TGTGCCAGCAGCACAGGGGGCTTGAGGGAAAAACTGTTTTTT
CASSTGGLREKLFF